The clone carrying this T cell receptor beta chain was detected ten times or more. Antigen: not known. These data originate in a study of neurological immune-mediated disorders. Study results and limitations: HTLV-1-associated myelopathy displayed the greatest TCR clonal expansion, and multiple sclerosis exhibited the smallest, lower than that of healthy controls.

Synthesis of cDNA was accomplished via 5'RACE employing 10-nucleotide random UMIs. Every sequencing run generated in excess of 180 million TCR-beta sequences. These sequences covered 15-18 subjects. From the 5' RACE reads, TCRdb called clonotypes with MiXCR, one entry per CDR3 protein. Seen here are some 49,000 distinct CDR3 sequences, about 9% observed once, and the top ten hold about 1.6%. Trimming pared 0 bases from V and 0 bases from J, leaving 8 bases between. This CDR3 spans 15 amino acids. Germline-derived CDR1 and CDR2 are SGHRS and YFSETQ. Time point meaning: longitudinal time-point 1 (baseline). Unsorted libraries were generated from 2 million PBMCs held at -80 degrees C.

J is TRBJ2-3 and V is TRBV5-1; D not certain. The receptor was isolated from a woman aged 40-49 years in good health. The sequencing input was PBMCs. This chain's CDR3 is CASSLAVGSTDTQYF. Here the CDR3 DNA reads TGCGCCAGCAGCTTGGCGGTCGGGAGCACAGATACGCAGTATTTT.